The clone carrying this T cell receptor beta chain was detected only once. Antigen: not known. Assay: immunoSEQ multiplex PCR; the TCRdb copy retains only in-frame clones and omits some. Found here are over 60,000 clones, about 90% of them singletons; the top ten hold over 25%. The data derive from a study of siplizumab effects on memory and regulatory T cells. Notes on the study in general: On average, about 69% of mappable alloreactive CD4+ clones were Treg-derived under siplizumab, against 25% to 30% in controls. The majority of clones, roughly 80-97% of proliferating CD4+ or CD8+ clones, lacked an assignable naive or memory phenotype. Alloreactive sequences from unstimulated CD4+ memory cells fell significantly with siplizumab.

CDR1 is SGHVS, CDR2 FNYEAQ, per germline. V lost 5 bases and J lost 6; bases outside the gene matches: 9. The CDR3 length is 15 residues. The chain couples TRBV7-6 to TRBJ2-7, with 11 positions matching TRBD1. The sequence was obtained from a human donor in good health. Sequenced material: CD8+ T cells sorted from blood. The CDR3 here is CASSPPGQGVREQYF. CDR3 coding DNA: TGTGCCAGCAGCCCTCCGGGACAGGGGGTTCGCGAGCAGTACTTC.